This T cell receptor (beta chain) was observed in a study of blood T cell repertoires in COVID-19. About the research overall: Acute and convalescent COVID-19 specimens originated in the United States, Italy and Spain. PBMCs, B-cell-depleted T cells, or T cells provided the cDNA or gDNA that made up the material.

Clinical histories supplied by participants themselves formed the basis of cohort assignment. CDR1 and CDR2 (germline): MNHEY, SMNVEV (reference sequence). V was clipped by 3 bases and J by 5 bases, with 4 bases between them. CDR3 length: 11 residues. In the authors' workflow: Nucleated cell number was recorded as an estimate derived from reference gene primer amplification. Measured with immunoSEQ multiplex PCR; TCRdb has only the in-frame clones, and not every one. D and trimming were read from the DNA, whereas the V and J calls and clone size are those reported in that table. The sample shows about 250,000 clones, 88% of them seen only once.

The source material was PBMCs or T cells enriched from blood (not recorded which). The V gene is TRBV27, the J gene TRBJ2-5; no clear D. The source of this sequence is a woman aged 50 to 65 who had recovered from COVID-19. The CDR3 sequence: CASSFRETQYF. For the CDR3, the DNA is TGTGCCAGCAGTTTTCGGGAGACCCAGTACTTC.